Here is one TCR beta chain with its context. This CDR3 spans 16 amino acids. V lost 0 bases, J lost 5 bases, and 14 bases lay in between. From germline, CDR1 is MRHNA and CDR2 SNTAGT. Blood was sampled at baseline, cycle 4 day 1, and cycle 7 day 1. The data were taken from a study of OX40 agonist ivuxolimab in advanced cancers. Study in general: Cohort: 82.7% men, mean age approximately 64, aged roughly 23 to 79.

Assay: immunoSEQ multiplex PCR; the TCRdb copy retains only in-frame clones and omits some. Among about 48,000 clones listed, around 79% were seen once. This chain connects TRBV6-4 to TRBJ1-5; D gene unclear. The sample consisted of CD4+ or CD8+ T cells sorted from blood, taken in a trial of the OX40 agonist ivuxolimab. This TCR came from an adult with an advanced solid tumor such as melanoma, head and neck, liver or kidney cancer. CDR3: CASSDSNLQPHQPQHF. The CDR3 coding sequence is TGTGCCAGCAGTGACTCGAATTTGCAGCCCCATCAGCCCCAGCATTTT.